A single sample is the source of the 27 T cell receptor beta chains below, sequenced in a study of blood T cells in healthy people across ages (dated by TCRdb to between 2015 and 2016). Library creation used 5' RACE. Sequencing used an Illumina HiSeq 2500. A second PCR of roughly 7 to 12 cycles was run with a J-beta primer mix and a sample-barcoded 5' primer. TCRdb cleaned the public reads at Q25 with fastp, built clones with MiXCR and kept in-frame beta chains. Each entry merges the rows of one CDR3 protein and shows their most common DNA and genes. The sample yields 1.5 million to 2 million distinct CDR3 sequences; 49% were counted once. The ten most abundant clones make up approximately 2.1% of the sample. The sample consisted of blood. The receptors shown here come from a middle-aged woman in good health.

In this sample, this clonotype turned up a few times. The J gene is TRBJ2-7, the V gene TRBV7-6; 7 bases match TRBD1. J was trimmed by 5 bases and V by 0 bases; bases with no gene match: 7. The CDR3 sequence is 15 residues long. Germline CDR1 SGHVS, CDR2 FNYEAQ. The CDR3 region is CASSLAGAGGHEQYF. CDR3 bases: TGTGCCAGCAGCTTAGCGGGTGCAGGGGGACACGAGCAGTACTTC.

V and J are TRBV18 and TRBJ2-3; no clear D gene. This CDR3 contains 13 residues. V shed 8 bases and J shed 1 base, with 10 bases lying between them. Germline CDR1 reads KGHSH; CDR2 reads LQKENI. The CDR3 sequence: CASLRTGTDTQYF. The CDR3, as DNA: TGTGCCAGCCTAAGGACGGGCACAGATACGCAGTATTTT.

In its sample, this clonotype was seen a few times. This chain joins TRBV12-3 or TRBV12-4 and TRBJ1-2; 7 nucleotides align to TRBD1. The CDR3 loop spans 13 amino acids. The V and J ends lost 6 bases and 8 bases, in that order; junction bases with no gene match: 9. The CDR3 sequence is CASSYGQASGYTF. The CDR3 nucleotides read TGTGCCAGCAGCTACGGACAGGCGAGCGGCTACACCTTC.

In its sample, this clonotype was seen once. The chain is built from TRBV7-2 and TRBJ2-3; D is unclear. CDR3 size: 14 residues. V was clipped by 5 bases and J by 2 bases, with 11 bases between them. Germline loops: CDR1 SGHTA, CDR2 FQGNSA. The CDR3 bases are TGTGCCAGCAGCCCACTCTGGTTCACAGATACGCAGTATTTT. Its translation: CASSPLWFTDTQYF.

This clonotype has more than one count but fewer than ten. The chain recombines TRBV7-3 with TRBJ2-4; D gene uncertain. The CDR3 consists of 12 residues. Germline V gene data show CDR1 as SGHTA and CDR2 as FQGTGA. The V end was cut by 8 bases, the J end by 8 bases, with 13 bases between. CDR3 nucleotides: TGTGCCAGCTTCGACCCCAAGGACATTCAGTACTTC. This translates into CASFDPKDIQYF. The variable domain in full, with the rest retrieved from reference TRBV7-3 and TRBJ2-4, is GAGVSQTPSNKVTEKGKYVELRCDPISGHTALYWYRQSLGQGPEFLIYFQGTGAADDSGLPNDRFFAVRPEGSVSTLKIQRTERGDSAVYLCASFDPKDIQYFGAGTRLSVL.

This clonotype has a handful of counts. The chain couples TRBV10-3 to TRBJ2-1; D is unclear. This CDR3 contains 12 residues. Trimming stripped 1 base from V and 12 bases from J, with 10 bases between. The germline gives CDR1 ENHRY, CDR2 SYGVKD. CDR3 sequence: CAISELGLGQFF. The CDR3 DNA sequence: TGTGCCATCAGTGAGTTGGGTTTGGGGCAGTTCTTC.

The J gene is TRBJ2-3, the V gene TRBV29-1, with 10 bases aligning to TRBD2. Germline lookup yields CDR1 SQVTM and CDR2 ANQGSEA. V was clipped by 7 bases and J by 8 bases; unmatched bases: 9. The CDR3 spans 13 residues. For the CDR3, the DNA is TGCAGCGGGAGACTAGCGGGTCCTCCTACGCAGTATTTT. The encoded protein is CSGRLAGPPTQYF.

V usage is TRBV6-2 or TRBV6-3 and J usage is TRBJ1-1, with no clear D. V lost 0 bases to trimming and J lost 6 bases, with 8 bases between them. The CDR3 is 13 residues long. Germline V gene lookup returns CDR1 MNHEY and CDR2 SVGEGT. The CDR3 DNA follows: TGTGCCAGCAGTTACTCTGGGGTCGCTGAAGCTTTCTTT. Protein product: CASSYSGVAEAFF.

The table lists this clonotype with a few counts. The chain recombines TRBV24-1 with TRBJ1-4, with D hard to call. This CDR3 is built from 15 residues. Germline CDR1 and CDR2: KGHDR and SFDVKD. Deletions cut 4 bases from V and 7 bases from J, with 15 bases between. The CDR3 DNA reads TGTGCCACCAGTGACCCGACTCGGACGGGTGAAAAACTGTTTTTT. Protein product: CATSDPTRTGEKLFF.

This clonotype appeared a single time. This rearrangement joins TRBV16 to TRBJ1-6; D perhaps matches TRBD1 (5 bases). CDR1 and CDR2 from the germline V gene are KGHSY and FQNENV. Trimming removed 3 bases from V and 10 bases from J, with 13 bases in between. The CDR3 consists of 14 residues. In DNA form, the CDR3 reads TGTGCCAGCAGCCAGGCCCCGGGGGAGTCACCCCTCCACTTT. Its protein is CASSQAPGESPLHF.

This clonotype was detected only a few times. V is TRBV5-1 and J is TRBJ1-6; perhaps TRBD1 as D (6 bases). CDR1 is SGHRS, CDR2 YFSETQ, per germline. The V and J ends lost 1 base and 5 bases respectively, with 13 bases between them. The CDR3 loop spans 16 amino acids. CDR3 DNA: TGCGCCAGCAGCTTGACAGGGAAGACGCATAATTCACCCCTCCACTTT. Residues: CASSLTGKTHNSPLHF.

This clonotype was observed many times. This chain joins TRBV5-5 and TRBJ2-7; D is ambiguous. CDR1 SGHKS and CDR2 YYEKEE come from the germline V gene (reference sequence). With 3 bases removed from V and 4 bases from J, the gap between germline ends came to 8 bases. This CDR3 comprises 12 residues. The CDR3 loop is CASSSSRYEQYF. The DNA of the CDR3 is TGTGCCAGCAGCTCGAGTCGTTACGAGCAGTACTTC. Using reference TRBV5-5 and TRBJ2-7 for the parts outside the CDR3, the full variable domain is DAGVTQSPTHLIKTRGQQVTLRCSPISGHKSVSWYQQVLGQGPQFIFQYYEKEERGRGNFPDRFSARQFPNYSSELNVNALLLGDSALYLCASSSSRYEQYFGPGTRLTVT.

This clonotype occurred a few times. V and J are TRBV7-2 and TRBJ2-5; weak D call: TRBD2 (6 bases). Germline CDR1 is SGHTA and CDR2 is FQGNSA. The CDR3 has 14 residues. Trimming shortened V by 4 bases and J by 7 bases, and 16 bases separated the two germline ends. The CDR3 loop is CASSYDPTGGTQYF. DNA for the CDR3: TGTGCCAGCAGCTACGACCCTACCGGGGGGACCCAGTACTTC.

This rearrangement joins TRBV5-5 to TRBJ2-3; 8 bases are a match to TRBD1. V trimming: 1 base; J trimming: 0 bases; junction bases outside the gene matches: 7. Germline assignment: CDR1 SGHKS and CDR2 YYEKEE (reference sequence). The CDR3 runs to 17 residues. In DNA form, the CDR3 reads TGTGCCAGCAGCTTGAACCGGGGACAGGCTAGCACAGATACGCAGTATTTT. This gives the protein CASSLNRGQASTDTQYF.

This chain links TRBV20-1 with TRBJ1-6; D possibly corresponds to TRBD1 (5 bases). The V end lost 6 bases, the J end lost 0 bases, and 21 bases lay between the germline ends. This CDR3 region has 18 residues. Germline V gives CDR1 DFQATT, CDR2 SNEGSKA (reference sequence). The CDR3 here is CSADQDGEDSSYNSPLHF. CDR3 bases: TGCAGTGCCGACCAAGACGGGGAAGACAGCTCCTATAATTCACCCCTCCACTTT.

J is TRBJ2-5 and V is TRBV20-1; tentatively, D is TRBD1 or TRBD2 (5 bases each). The DNA end is a closer match to TRBJ2-7, so the J assignment may be wrong. Germline V lookup: CDR1 DFQATT, CDR2 SNEGSKA (reference sequence). The CDR3 consists of 12 residues. The CDR3, as DNA: TGCAGTGCTAAAGGGACGGGCTACGAGCAGTACTTC. Its translation: CSAKGTGYEQYF.

This clonotype has a handful of counts. The rearrangement joins TRBV6-5 to TRBJ2-4; D remains unclear. CDR1 and CDR2 from the germline V gene are MNHEY and SVGAGI. V gave up 3 bases and J gave up 8 bases, with 14 bases separating them. There are 14 residues in the CDR3. CDR3 residues: CASSYAHPTDIQYF. The CDR3, as DNA: TGTGCCAGCAGTTATGCTCATCCTACAGACATTCAGTACTTC.

This clonotype was seen a few times. The V and J genes are TRBV7-2 and TRBJ2-3, with TRBD2 matching over 12 bases. J gave up 4 bases and V 6 bases, and 5 bases lay outside the gene matches. CDR1 SGHTA and CDR2 FQGNSA come from the germline V gene. This CDR3 is 15 amino acids long. The CDR3 sequence: CASSRPSGGADTQYF. The CDR3 coding sequence is TGTGCCAGCAGTCGCCCTAGCGGGGGGGCAGATACGCAGTATTTT.

The chain has TRBV7-3 and TRBJ2-1, with 12 bases fitting TRBD2. This CDR3 contains 18 residues. After removal of 2 bases from V and 0 bases from J, the junction contained 5 bases not matched to a gene. Germline CDR1 and CDR2: SGHTA and FQGTGA. DNA of the CDR3: TGTGCCAGCAGCTTATTTCTAGCGGGGGGGAGCTCCTACAATGAGCAGTTCTTC. It specifies CASSLFLAGGSSYNEQFF.

V is TRBV12-3 or TRBV12-4 and J is TRBJ1-4, with D maybe TRBD1 (5 bases). V was cut by 6 bases and J by 4 bases, with 15 bases left in between. The CDR3 consists of 15 residues. CDR3 in amino acids: CASSHPGTDNEKLFF. DNA of the CDR3: TGTGCCAGCAGCCACCCCGGGACGGATAATGAAAAACTGTTTTTT.

This rearrangement joins TRBV20-1 to TRBJ2-1; 12 bases map to TRBD1. Germline-derived CDR1 and CDR2 are DFQATT and SNEGSKA (reference sequence). The CDR3 contains 18 residues. V gave up 1 base and J gave up 8 bases; unmatched junction bases: 15. The CDR3 region is CSARASPGQGALWDEQFF. In nucleotides, the CDR3 is TGCAGTGCTAGAGCTTCCCCGGGACAGGGGGCCCTATGGGATGAGCAGTTCTTC.

This clonotype has a handful of counts. This chain uses TRBV7-2 with TRBJ2-7, with 8 bases that match TRBD2. The CDR3 loop spans 14 amino acids. The ends lost 4 bases at V and 4 bases at J; junction bases unmatched: 6. The V gene's germline CDR1 is SGHTA and CDR2 FQGNSA. In DNA form, the CDR3 reads TGTGCCAGCAGCTACCAGGGCGGGGGGTACGAGCAGTACTTC. Amino acid sequence: CASSYQGGGYEQYF.

The gene calls are TRBV13 and TRBJ1-1, with D uncertain. The length of the CDR3 is 15 residues. In germline, CDR1 is PRHDT, CDR2 FYEKMQ (reference sequence). Trimming cost V 1 base and J 5 bases, with 14 bases left between them. The CDR3 coding sequence is TGTGCCAGCAGCTTAGTACGGGGAGAGTCGACTGAAGCTTTCTTT. It encodes CASSLVRGESTEAFF.

V usage is TRBV15 and J usage is TRBJ2-4; D is tentatively TRBD1 or TRBD2 (5 bases each). V was cut by 8 bases and J by 3 bases, with 14 bases left in between. The CDR3 is made up of 14 amino acids. Germline V gene data show CDR1 as LNHNV and CDR2 as YYDKDF (reference sequence). This CDR3 reads CATQSRDLKNIQYF. In DNA, the CDR3 is TGTGCCACCCAGAGCCGGGACCTCAAAAACATTCAGTACTTC.

This clonotype was detected only a few times. This chain uses TRBV28 with TRBJ2-5, with 9 bases identical to TRBD2. The CDR3 is 18 amino acids. From germline, CDR1 is MDHEN and CDR2 SYDVKM. V lost 6 bases to trimming and J lost 0 bases; unmatched junction nucleotides: 14. CDR3 bases: TGTGCCAGCAGCCATTCGGCATATAGCGGGGGCGACCAAGAGACCCAGTACTTC. Translated, it gives CASSHSAYSGGDQETQYF.

The genes are TRBV10-3 and TRBJ2-3; unclear D gene. This CDR3 has 14 residues. Germline CDR1 is ENHRY and CDR2 is SYGVKD. V lost 8 bases and J lost 2, with 14 bases in between. CDR3 in DNA: TGTGCCATCCGTCTAGGGCGTTTCACAGATACGCAGTATTTT. It encodes CAIRLGRFTDTQYF.

This clonotype was found a few times. The rearrangement joins TRBV6-5 to TRBJ2-7; 8 positions match TRBD2. After removal of 5 bases from V and 3 bases from J, the junction contained 6 bases not matched to a gene. Germline assignment: CDR1 MNHEY and CDR2 SVGAGI. The CDR3 extends over 14 amino acids. Here the CDR3 DNA reads TGTGCCAGCAGTGTCCTCGGGGGGGACTACGAGCAGTACTTC. It yields the protein CASSVLGGDYEQYF.